Sequencing of this TCR beta chain was carried out in a study of T cell responses to AZD1222 COVID-19 vaccine. Measured with immunoSEQ multiplex PCR; TCRdb has only the in-frame clones, and not every one. The data show nearly 90,000 clones, around nine tenths seen once. Trimming cost V 7 bases and J 3 bases, with 21 bases left between them. The CDR3 has 16 amino acids. Germline V CDR1 and CDR2: LNHDA, SQIVND (reference sequence). The sample holds one count of this clone. The sequence was collected from an adult in good health. The sample here was peripheral blood, taken on day 0 of MenACWY control vaccination. The chain has TRBV19 and TRBJ1-1; perhaps TRBD1 as D (6 bases). The CDR3 spells CASISASGAADTEAFF. The CDR3 DNA is TGTGCCAGTATCTCGGCGTCGGGGGCGGCGGACACTGAAGCTTTCTTT.